The 31 T cell receptor beta chains in this list originate from one sample, sequenced in a study of CD8 T cells in ankylosing spondylitis. TCRdb analysed the 5' RACE reads with MiXCR anew, one entry per CDR3 protein. The profile shows tens of thousands of distinct CDR3 sequences, around 2.5% of them singletons. The specimen was blood, either unsorted or a sorted T cell fraction (not recorded which). The receptors stem from a female donor with ankylosing spondylitis or in good health (not recorded which).

This clonotype was seen many times. This chain uses TRBV9 with TRBJ2-2; D is unclear. Between the trimmed V and J ends, which lost 0 bases and 4 bases, there was a span of 7 bases. Germline V lookup: CDR1 SGDLS, CDR2 YYNGEE. CDR3 length: 14 residues. CDR3 sequence (DNA): TGTGCCAGCAGCGTAGTATGGGGCACCGGGGAGCTGTTTTTT. Translation gives CASSVVWGTGELFF. Full variable domain (remainder filled in from reference TRBV9 and TRBJ2-2): DSGVTQTPKHLITATGQRVTLRCSPRSGDLSVYWYQQSLDQGLQFLIQYYNGEERAKGNILERFSAQQFPDLHSELNLSSLELGDSALYFCASSVVWGTGELFFGEGSRLTVL.

This clonotype showed up many times. V gene TRBV9 combines with J gene TRBJ1-2, with 9 bases aligning to TRBD1. The trim removed 3 bases at V and 2 bases at J, leaving 11 bases unmatched. Germline CDR1 and CDR2: SGDLS and YYNGEE. The CDR3 has 17 residues. The CDR3 nucleotides are TGTGCCAGCAGCGCAGGACAGGGGCCGGCAATAAACTATGGCTACACCTTC. Protein product: CASSAGQGPAINYGYTF.

This clonotype was seen repeatedly, ten times or more. An end of the junction does not agree with germline; a read error may underlie this. The gene calls are TRBV9 and TRBJ2-2; D is undetermined. The CDR3 is made up of 15 amino acids. Germline-derived CDR1 and CDR2 are SGDLS and YYNGEE. CDR3 in DNA: TGTGCCAGCAGCTTCCAAATGGGGAACGCCGGGGAGCTGTTTTTT. It specifies CASSFQMGNAGELFF.

This clonotype was counted ten times or more. The chain is built from TRBV9 and TRBJ2-6, with D possibly matching TRBD1 (6 bases). There are 16 residues in the CDR3. Looked up from germline, CDR1 is SGDLS and CDR2 is YYNGEE. V was pared by 1 base and J by 4 bases, with 12 bases between. CDR3 amino acids: CASSVQGTRGANVLTF. CDR3 DNA sequence: TGTGCCAGCAGCGTACAGGGGACGCGAGGGGCCAACGTCCTGACTTTC.

This clonotype was seen many times. The chain recombines TRBV9 with TRBJ1-6, with a weak D call TRBD1 (5 bases). Germline lookup yields CDR1 SGDLS and CDR2 YYNGEE. The CDR3 consists of 15 residues. Trimming removed 0 bases from V and 8 bases from J, with 12 bases in between. DNA of the CDR3: TGTGCCAGCAGCGTAGAACCAGGGTGGGATTCACCCCTCCACTTT. Translating gives CASSVEPGWDSPLHF.

In its sample, this clonotype was seen many times. V gene TRBV9 combines with J gene TRBJ2-5, with D possibly being TRBD1 (6 bases). V gave up 4 bases and J gave up 5 bases, with 18 bases separating them. From germline, CDR1 is SGDLS and CDR2 YYNGEE. The CDR3 totals 15 residues. The CDR3 bases are TGTGCCAGCAGCCCTGGGACAAAACCCGGGGAGACCCAGTACTTC. Translated: CASSPGTKPGETQYF.

This clonotype showed up many times. This chain joins TRBV9 and TRBJ2-2; 11 bases map to TRBD2. CDR1 SGDLS and CDR2 YYNGEE come from the germline V gene. The trim removed 4 bases at V and 6 bases at J, leaving 8 bases unmatched. This CDR3 region has 16 residues. For the CDR3, the DNA is TGTGCCAGCAGCCCTGATACTAGCGGGAGACCCGGGGAGCTGTTTTTT. This codes for CASSPDTSGRPGELFF.

The sample holds many counts of this clonotype. CDR3 in DNA: TGTGCCAGCAGCGTAGCTCCAAGACAGGACGAGCAGTACTTC. This translates into CASSVAPRQDEQYF. The chain recombines TRBV9 with TRBJ2-7, with D possibly TRBD1 on 6 matching bases. Trimming took off 0 bases at V and 5 bases at J, with 12 bases between the two ends. The CDR3 is 14 residues long. The germline V gene encodes CDR1 SGDLS and CDR2 YYNGEE.

This clonotype has at least ten counts. The chain has TRBV9 and TRBJ2-5; 13 nucleotides align to TRBD2. Germline V gene sequence: CDR1 SGDLS, CDR2 YYNGEE. The CDR3 is 17 residues long. With 4 bases clipped from V and 0 bases from J, the junction kept 6 bases outside the gene matches. CDR3 protein: CASSPRTSGSNQETQYF. CDR3 coding DNA: TGTGCCAGCAGCCCCAGGACTAGCGGGAGTAACCAAGAGACCCAGTACTTC. Full variable domain (rest looked up from reference TRBV9 and TRBJ2-5): DSGVTQTPKHLITATGQRVTLRCSPRSGDLSVYWYQQSLDQGLQFLIQYYNGEERAKGNILERFSAQQFPDLHSELNLSSLELGDSALYFCASSPRTSGSNQETQYFGPGTRLLVL.

There are many counts of this clonotype. The CDR3 DNA sequence: TGTGCCAGCGTAATGCAGAACACCGGGGAGCTGTTTTTT. It translates to CASVMQNTGELFF. The genes are TRBV9 and TRBJ2-2; D gene uncertain. The CDR3 runs 13 residues. V lost 7 bases, J lost 1 base, and 8 bases lay in between. From germline, CDR1 is SGDLS and CDR2 YYNGEE. Looking up the rest from reference TRBV9 and TRBJ2-2 gives the full variable domain: DSGVTQTPKHLITATGQRVTLRCSPRSGDLSVYWYQQSLDQGLQFLIQYYNGEERAKGNILERFSAQQFPDLHSELNLSSLELGDSALYFCASVMQNTGELFFGEGSRLTVL.

This clonotype was seen many times. The chain combines TRBV9 with TRBJ2-3, with D unresolved. The germline V gene has CDR1 SGDLS and CDR2 YYNGEE. This CDR3 is 14 amino acids long. The ends were cut back, 1 base at V and 5 bases at J, with 11 bases in the middle. The CDR3 coding sequence is TGTGCCAGCAGCGTAACCTCGGGCGGAGATACGCAGTATTTT. Translated: CASSVTSGGDTQYF.

Ten or more counts support this clonotype. The rearrangement uses TRBV9 and TRBJ2-7; the D is unclear. The CDR3 runs 13 residues. Trimming removed 1 base from V and 1 base from J, with 6 bases in between. CDR1 is SGDLS, CDR2 YYNGEE, per germline. The CDR3 coding sequence is TGTGCCAGCAGCGTATCCGGGTCCTACGAGCAGTACTTC. Translating gives CASSVSGSYEQYF.

This clonotype came up many times. The chain uses TRBV9 and TRBJ2-1; weak D call: TRBD2 (8 bases). This CDR3 spans 14 amino acids. Germline-derived CDR1 and CDR2 are SGDLS and YYNGEE. V was pared by 2 bases and J by 13 bases, with 19 bases between. CDR3 region: CASSVQGGREAQFF. In DNA, the CDR3 is TGTGCCAGCAGCGTCCAGGGGGGGCGGGAGGCCCAGTTCTTC.

This clonotype appeared many times. The rearrangement uses TRBV9 and TRBJ2-1; 8 nucleotides match TRBD2. With 3 bases clipped from V and 5 bases from J, the junction kept 10 bases outside the gene matches. Germline CDR1 is SGDLS and CDR2 is YYNGEE. The CDR3 consists of 16 residues. This CDR3 reads CASSGGGGTRDNEQFF. CDR3 DNA: TGTGCCAGCAGCGGGGGGGGAGGGACTAGAGACAATGAGCAGTTCTTC.

This clonotype appeared many times. The V gene is TRBV9, the J gene TRBJ2-1, with TRBD2 identical over 8 bases. The CDR3 contains 17 residues. Germline assignment: CDR1 SGDLS and CDR2 YYNGEE. The trim removed 4 bases at V and 2 bases at J, leaving 11 bases unmatched. The CDR3 loop is CASSTTPPTSAYNEQFF. The CDR3 bases are TGTGCCAGCAGCACTACCCCGCCGACTAGCGCCTACAATGAGCAGTTCTTC.

Ten or more counts support this clonotype. The rearrangement joins TRBV9 to TRBJ2-1; 8 bases line up with TRBD2. Germline V gives CDR1 SGDLS, CDR2 YYNGEE. The CDR3 is made up of 17 amino acids. Germline trimming cut 0 bases from V and 12 bases from J; bases unmatched to any gene: 17. The CDR3 loop reads CASSVVGREAVRTSQFF. Here the CDR3 DNA reads TGTGCCAGCAGCGTAGTTGGGCGGGAGGCGGTGAGAACATCGCAGTTCTTC.

This clonotype was counted between two and nine times. The chain recombines TRBV9 with TRBJ2-7; D gene unclear. Deletions cut 0 bases from V and 0 bases from J, with 10 bases between. Germline-derived CDR1 and CDR2 are SGDLS and YYNGEE. The CDR3 has 15 amino acids. In nucleotides, the CDR3 is TGTGCCAGCAGCGTAGACCCTGCCGCCTCCTACGAGCAGTACTTC. Its protein product is CASSVDPAASYEQYF.

This clonotype has at least ten counts. V usage is TRBV9 and J usage is TRBJ2-5; 14 positions agree with TRBD2. The CDR3 totals 18 residues. CDR1 and CDR2 from the germline V gene are SGDLS and YYNGEE. After removal of 1 base from V and 4 bases from J, the junction contained 9 bases not matched to a gene. This CDR3 reads CASSVSRLAGGLRETQYF. The CDR3 region has the DNA TGTGCCAGCAGCGTATCCAGACTAGCGGGGGGGCTTCGAGAGACCCAGTACTTC.

This clonotype was seen ten or more times. V usage is TRBV9 and J usage is TRBJ2-1; D is undetermined. The CDR3 runs to 16 residues. Germline values: CDR1 SGDLS, CDR2 YYNGEE. Trimming stripped 0 bases from V and 3 bases from J, with 13 bases between. CDR3 loop: CASSVDSPTIYNEQFF. CDR3 coding DNA: TGTGCCAGCAGCGTAGATTCGCCTACGATCTACAATGAGCAGTTCTTC.

This clonotype is medium-sized by share. The chain is built from TRBV9 and TRBJ2-7; 9 nucleotides line up with TRBD1. Germline V gives CDR1 SGDLS, CDR2 YYNGEE. V trimming: 0 bases; J trimming: 1 base; junction bases outside the gene matches: 2. CDR3 length equals 15 residues. CDR3 sequence reads: CASSVAGTGSYEQYF. The CDR3 region has the DNA TGTGCCAGCAGCGTAGCAGGGACAGGGTCCTACGAGCAGTACTTC.

In its sample, this clonotype was seen many times. This rearrangement joins TRBV9 to TRBJ2-7; 7 bases match TRBD1. Germline-derived CDR1 and CDR2 are SGDLS and YYNGEE. With 3 bases clipped from V and 0 bases from J, the junction kept 3 bases outside the gene matches. This CDR3 is 14 amino acids long. The CDR3 here is CASSETGNSYEQYF. CDR3 bases: TGTGCCAGCAGCGAGACAGGGAACTCCTACGAGCAGTACTTC. Full variable domain (remainder filled in from reference TRBV9 and TRBJ2-7): DSGVTQTPKHLITATGQRVTLRCSPRSGDLSVYWYQQSLDQGLQFLIQYYNGEERAKGNILERFSAQQFPDLHSELNLSSLELGDSALYFCASSETGNSYEQYFGPGTRLTVT.

This clonotype was observed many times. The rearrangement links TRBV9 to TRBJ1-1, with a tentative D call TRBD1 (5 bases). V was clipped by 0 bases and J by 11 bases, with 14 bases between them. There are 13 residues in the CDR3. Germline V gene lookup returns CDR1 SGDLS and CDR2 YYNGEE. The CDR3 is CASSVEAGLPAFF. CDR3 sequence (DNA): TGTGCCAGCAGCGTAGAGGCAGGGCTCCCGGCTTTCTTT.

This clonotype has at least ten counts. The genes are TRBV9 and TRBJ2-1; 14 bases match TRBD2. V was clipped by 0 bases and J by 1 base; unmatched bases: 6. CDR1 and CDR2 from the germline V gene are SGDLS and YYNGEE. The CDR3 is made up of 19 amino acids. The CDR3 spells CASSVEGGLAGVSYNEQFF. CDR3 in DNA: TGTGCCAGCAGCGTAGAGGGGGGACTAGCGGGAGTGTCCTACAATGAGCAGTTCTTC.

Ten or more counts support this clonotype. This rearrangement joins TRBV9 to TRBJ1-3, with TRBD1 as a possible D gene (6 bases). Germline V gives CDR1 SGDLS, CDR2 YYNGEE. Trimming removed 2 bases from V and 4 bases from J, with 22 bases in between. CDR3 length: 18 residues. The CDR3 nucleotides read TGTGCCAGCAGCGTCGGGGGACACTCTGGCCCCGAAGGAAACACCATATATTTT. Its translation: CASSVGGHSGPEGNTIYF.

This clonotype has at least ten counts. The chain joins TRBV9 to TRBJ2-3; 9 bases line up with TRBD2. The V gene end was trimmed by 0 bases and the J gene end by 6 bases; junction bases not matched to a gene: 11. The CDR3 extends over 17 amino acids. Germline CDR1 and CDR2: SGDLS and YYNGEE. CDR3 nucleotides: TGTGCCAGCAGCGTAGGGAGTAGCGGGGGTCAAGGGGATACGCAGTATTTT. Its translation is CASSVGSSGGQGDTQYF.

At least ten counts were recorded for this clonotype. The V and J genes are TRBV9 and TRBJ1-2; D is unclear. CDR1 is SGDLS and CDR2 is YYNGEE in the germline V gene. The V end lost 3 bases, the J end lost 6 bases, and 9 bases lay between the germline ends. The CDR3 is made up of 12 amino acids. The CDR3 protein is CASSGPQHGYTF. CDR3 in DNA: TGTGCCAGCAGCGGACCGCAGCATGGCTACACCTTC.

This clonotype appeared many times. This sequence joins TRBV9 and TRBJ1-6, with D unresolved. The CDR3 covers 15 residues. Trimming left V 2 bases short and J 3 bases short, with 9 bases between. In germline, CDR1 is SGDLS, CDR2 YYNGEE. CDR3 sequence (DNA): TGTGCCAGCAGCGTTTCTTATAGCTATAATTCACCCCTCCACTTT. Translation: CASSVSYSYNSPLHF.

This clonotype was seen repeatedly, ten times or more. The chain joins TRBV9 to TRBJ2-2; perhaps TRBD1 as D (5 bases). V was trimmed by 0 bases and J by 5 bases, leaving 11 bases between them. Germline CDR1 is SGDLS and CDR2 is YYNGEE. This CDR3 has 15 amino acids. CDR3 residues: CASSVEGQATGELFF. In nucleotides, the CDR3 is TGTGCCAGCAGCGTAGAGGGGCAGGCAACCGGGGAGCTGTTTTTT.

This clonotype was recorded at least ten times. A read error may produce the germline difference seen at one junction end. This chain joins TRBV9 and TRBJ2-5; tentatively, D is TRBD1 or TRBD2 (5 bases each). Per germline, CDR1 SGDLS and CDR2 YYNGEE. There are 14 residues in the CDR3. The CDR3, as DNA: TGTGCCAGCAGTGTAGGGGCAGGACTTGAGACCCAGTACTTC. Encoded protein: CASSVGAGLETQYF.

This clonotype showed up many times. This chain joins TRBV9 and TRBJ2-3; a possible D gene is TRBD2 (7 bases). The V gene's germline CDR1 is SGDLS and CDR2 YYNGEE. Trimming shortened V by 4 bases and J by 8 bases, and 29 bases separated the two germline ends. The CDR3 has 18 residues. The CDR3 DNA reads TGTGCCAGCAGCCCAGCGGGGTATAGGGCTGGAGGGGGGGGTACGCAGTATTTT. It translates to CASSPAGYRAGGGGTQYF.

This clonotype was counted at least ten times. J is TRBJ2-1 and V is TRBV9; 10 nucleotides agree with TRBD2. The CDR3 covers 16 residues. Germline CDR1 SGDLS, CDR2 YYNGEE. J was trimmed by 7 bases and V by 2 bases; bases with no gene match: 9. CDR3 protein: CASSVGTSGVRNEQFF. The CDR3, as DNA: TGTGCCAGCAGCGTGGGTACTAGCGGGGTAAGGAATGAGCAGTTCTTC. The full variable domain, with the rest looked up from reference TRBV9 and TRBJ2-1, is DSGVTQTPKHLITATGQRVTLRCSPRSGDLSVYWYQQSLDQGLQFLIQYYNGEERAKGNILERFSAQQFPDLHSELNLSSLELGDSALYFCASSVGTSGVRNEQFFGPGTRLTVL.